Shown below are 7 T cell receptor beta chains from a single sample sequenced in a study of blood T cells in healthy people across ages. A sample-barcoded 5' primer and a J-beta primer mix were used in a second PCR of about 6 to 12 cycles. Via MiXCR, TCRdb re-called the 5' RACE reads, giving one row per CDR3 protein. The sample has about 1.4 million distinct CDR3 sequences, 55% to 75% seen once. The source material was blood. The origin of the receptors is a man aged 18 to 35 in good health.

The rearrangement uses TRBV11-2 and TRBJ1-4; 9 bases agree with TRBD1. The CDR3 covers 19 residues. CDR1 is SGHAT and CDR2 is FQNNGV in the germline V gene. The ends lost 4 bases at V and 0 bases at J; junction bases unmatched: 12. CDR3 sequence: CASSSILRTGETTNEKLFF. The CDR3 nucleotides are TGTGCCAGCAGCTCCATCCTCCGGACAGGGGAGACAACTAATGAAAAACTGTTTTTT.

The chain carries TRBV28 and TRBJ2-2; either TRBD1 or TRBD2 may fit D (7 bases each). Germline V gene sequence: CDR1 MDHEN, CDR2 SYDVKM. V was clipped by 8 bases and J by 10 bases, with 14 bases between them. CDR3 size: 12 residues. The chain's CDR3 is CASRAGGEELFF. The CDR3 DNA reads TGTGCCAGCCGCGCAGGGGGGGAGGAGCTGTTTTTT.

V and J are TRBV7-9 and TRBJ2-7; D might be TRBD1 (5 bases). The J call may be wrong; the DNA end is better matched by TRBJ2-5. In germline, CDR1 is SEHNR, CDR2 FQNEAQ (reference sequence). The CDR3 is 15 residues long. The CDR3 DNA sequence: TGTGCCAGCAGCTTAGCGCAGGGCACCCAAGAGACCCAGTACTTC. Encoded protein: CASSLAQGTQETQYF.

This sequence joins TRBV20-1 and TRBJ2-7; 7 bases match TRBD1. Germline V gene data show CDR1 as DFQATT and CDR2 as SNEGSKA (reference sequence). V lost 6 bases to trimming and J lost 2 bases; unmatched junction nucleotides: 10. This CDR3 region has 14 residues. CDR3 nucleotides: TGCAGTGCCCACTCCGGGACAGCGACCTACGAGCAGTACTTC. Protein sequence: CSAHSGTATYEQYF.

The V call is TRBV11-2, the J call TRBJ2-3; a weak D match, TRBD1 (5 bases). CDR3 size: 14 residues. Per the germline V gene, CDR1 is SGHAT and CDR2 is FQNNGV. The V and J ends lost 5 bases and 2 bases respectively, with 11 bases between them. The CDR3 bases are TGTGCCAGCAGCATACGACAGCCCACAGATACGCAGTATTTT. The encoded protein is CASSIRQPTDTQYF.

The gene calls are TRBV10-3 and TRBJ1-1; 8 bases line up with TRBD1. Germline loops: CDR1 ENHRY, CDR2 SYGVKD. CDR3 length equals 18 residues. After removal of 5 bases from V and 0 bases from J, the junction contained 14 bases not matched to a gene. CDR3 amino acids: CAISPNFGQGPMNTEAFF. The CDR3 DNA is TGTGCCATCAGTCCCAATTTTGGACAGGGACCGATGAACACTGAAGCTTTCTTT.

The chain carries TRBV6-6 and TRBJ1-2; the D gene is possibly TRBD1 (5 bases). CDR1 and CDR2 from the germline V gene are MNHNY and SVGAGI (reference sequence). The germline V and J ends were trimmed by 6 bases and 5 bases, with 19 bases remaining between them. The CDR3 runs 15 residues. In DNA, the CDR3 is TGTGCCAGCAGCAGCGCGTGGGGGGATCCTTATGGCTACACCTTC. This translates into CASSSAWGDPYGYTF.